The sequence of this T cell receptor (beta chain) was determined in a study of blood T cell repertoires in COVID-19. At the level of the study: Acute and convalescent COVID-19 samples came from the United States, Italy and Spain.

Libraries were prepared by immunoSEQ multiplex PCR; TCRdb keeps only in-frame clonotypes and omits some of them. The sample consists of about 280,000 clones, about 91% of them appearing once. CDR1 and CDR2 from the germline V gene are SQVTM and ANQGSEA. J gave up 7 bases and V 2 bases, and 10 bases lay outside the gene matches. There are 14 residues in the CDR3. The clonotype originates from a middle-aged man who had been exposed to COVID-19. The sequenced material came from PBMCs or T cells enriched from blood (not recorded which). This rearrangement joins TRBV29-1 to TRBJ1-1, with 7 bases aligning to TRBD1. CDR3 sequence reads: CSVETKRGQIEAFF. For the CDR3, the DNA is TGCAGCGTTGAAACTAAAAGGGGGCAGATTGAAGCTTTCTTT.